This TCR beta chain was sequenced for a study of human T cells and chemical hapten exposure. Overall study context: A patient group, mainly female, showed alopecia areata, totalis or universalis.

V shed 0 bases, J shed 6 bases, and the junction held 7 bases outside the gene matches. The CDR3 is made up of 15 amino acids. Germline lookup yields CDR1 MNHEY and CDR2 SVGEGT. Time point here: pre-sensitization, week 0. Treatment: therapeutic diphenylcyclopropenone sensitization with weekly scalp DPC. The library gave individual cDNA molecules unique molecular identifiers. MiXCR, run by TCRdb on the RACE reads, gives a single entry per CDR3 protein. Altogether approximately 370,000 distinct CDR3 sequences are present, approximately 5% being singletons, with the ten largest covering about 7.7%. Study-level results: Compared to controls, expanded TCRs made significantly more large clusters of similar CDR3s. Unchanged with DPC sensitization were TCRs above 1 in 1000 frequency.

This clonotype occurred many times. Its cognate antigen is unknown. The clonotype comes from a woman aged 18-29 years with alopecia areata. Some clones in this sample may be carry-over from other donors' samples. This chain connects TRBV6-2 or TRBV6-3 to TRBJ1-1; 7 bases map to TRBD1. Sequenced here: whole blood, sampled in connection with sensitization to the hapten diphenylcyclopropenone (DPC). The CDR3 is CASSYSGNRGAEAFF. In DNA form, the CDR3 reads TGTGCCAGCAGTTACTCCGGGAACAGGGGCGCTGAAGCTTTCTTT.